The clone carrying this T cell receptor beta chain was seen only a few times. The target antigen is unknown. The protocol was immunoSEQ multiplex PCR, while the TCRdb copy is restricted to in-frame clones and leaves out a portion. The sample holds around 27,000 clones; roughly 90% are singletons and the top ten take about 4%. Stated time point: newly diagnosed, previously untreated cHL patient sample. Untreated, newly diagnosed classical Hodgkin lymphoma PBMCs served for comparison. The sample originates from a study of PD-1 blockade in classical Hodgkin lymphoma. Findings and limits, study-wide: There remain no defined causes for the repertoire differences, which possibly reflect disease activity or prior therapy. Newly diagnosed patients reportedly trailed healthy donors in baseline TCR diversity.

The germline CDR1 and CDR2 sequences are SGHDT and YYEEEE. Trimming removed 4 bases from V and 6 bases from J; junction bases left unmatched: 5. This CDR3 contains 14 residues. This receptor was identified in a human donor with classical Hodgkin lymphoma. Sequenced material: peripheral blood mononuclear cells (PBMCs). The J gene is TRBJ1-5, the V gene TRBV5-6, with 9 bases fitting TRBD1. CDR3 sequence reads: CASSKGQGGQPQHF. The CDR3 bases are TGTGCCAGCAGCAAGGGACAGGGCGGTCAGCCCCAGCATTTT. Full variable domain (missing parts from reference TRBV5-6 and TRBJ1-5): DAGVTQSPTHLIKTRGQQVTLRCSPKSGHDTVSWYQQALGQGPQFIFQYYEEEERQRGNFPDRFSGHQFPNYSSELNVNALLLGDSALYLCASSKGQGGQPQHFGDGTRLSIL.